The T cell receptor (beta chain) described here comes from a study of T cells after yellow fever vaccination. About the research overall: Where fractions had low cell numbers, libraries were prepared from them with the SMART-Seq v4 Ultra Low Input RNA kit.

5'RACE template switching produced TCR cDNA carrying a universal primer site and UMIs. TCRdb reprocessed the 5' RACE reads via MiXCR and lists one record per CDR3 protein. The data show 150,000 or so distinct CDR3 sequences, 7% to 10% seen once. This CDR3 has 15 residues. Trimming cost V 4 bases and J 3 bases, with 15 bases left between them. From germline, CDR1 is LGHNA and CDR2 YSLEER. Study results and limitations: The booster response re-showed most primary clones: around 96% CD4, 88% CD8. Abundant clonotypes from the bulk population could have been carried over as contaminants into FACS-sorted repertoires.

Comment on this clonotype: The target antigen is unknown.

The source is a man younger than 30 who received the YFV17D yellow fever vaccine. V gene TRBV4-3 combines with J gene TRBJ1-1; tentatively, D is TRBD1 (6 bases). This specimen consisted of CD8+ T cells sorted from PBMCs, obtained 45 days after the yellow fever booster vaccination. This CDR3 is CASSPWVGADTEAFF. For the CDR3, the DNA is TGCGCCAGCAGCCCGTGGGTGGGGGCGGACACTGAAGCTTTCTTT.